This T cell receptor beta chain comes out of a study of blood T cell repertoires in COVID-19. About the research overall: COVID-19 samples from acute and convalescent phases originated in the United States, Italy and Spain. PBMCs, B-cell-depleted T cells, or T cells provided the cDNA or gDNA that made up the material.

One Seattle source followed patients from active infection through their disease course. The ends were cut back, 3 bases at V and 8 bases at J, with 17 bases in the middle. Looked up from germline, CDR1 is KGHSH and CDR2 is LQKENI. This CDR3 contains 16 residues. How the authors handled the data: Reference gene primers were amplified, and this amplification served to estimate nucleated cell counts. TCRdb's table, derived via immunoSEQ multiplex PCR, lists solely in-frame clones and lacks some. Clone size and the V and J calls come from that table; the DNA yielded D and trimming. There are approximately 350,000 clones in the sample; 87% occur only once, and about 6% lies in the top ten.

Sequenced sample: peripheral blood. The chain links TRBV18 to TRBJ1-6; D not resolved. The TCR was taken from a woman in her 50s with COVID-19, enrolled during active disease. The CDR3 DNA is TGTGCCAGCTCACCTCAGGCGGGCGCGGGGTATTCACCCCTCCACTTT. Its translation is CASSPQAGAGYSPLHF.